This T cell receptor (beta chain) was sequenced in a study of B cell selection in AIRE deficiency. In the authors' methods: Patients' conventional T cells yielded roughly 100,000 distinct TCRbeta sequences; donors' about 1.3x10^5. Here immunoSEQ multiplex PCR was the method, and the copy in TCRdb shows in-frame clones only, minus some. V and J calls and clone size come straight from that table; D and trimming were deduced from the DNA. This sample has roughly 24,000 clones, with 90% to 97% found just once. V was clipped by 0 bases and J by 4 bases, with 10 bases between them. Germline-derived CDR1 and CDR2 are LNHNV and YYDKDF (reference sequence). The CDR3 length is 15 residues. The sorted conventional CD4 T cells were gated as CD4+CD127+. This clone has more than one count but fewer than ten.

V gene TRBV15 combines with J gene TRBJ1-5, with D perhaps TRBD1 (5 bases). The sample comprised CD4+CD127+ conventional T cells sorted from PBMCs. The sequence was collected from a human donor in good health. The CDR3 DNA follows: TGTGCCACCAGCAGAGATAGATGGGGGAATCAGCCCCAGCATTTT. Encoded protein: CATSRDRWGNQPQHF.